One and the same sample provided the 13 T cell receptor beta chains below, sequenced in a study of CD8 T cells in ankylosing spondylitis. Using its own MiXCR run on the 5' RACE reads, TCRdb lists one record per CDR3 protein. This sample has roughly 150,000 distinct CDR3 sequences, with 30% to 35% found just once. Sequenced material: synovial fluid, either unsorted or a sorted T cell fraction (not recorded which). These TCRs come from a male donor with ankylosing spondylitis.

The chain has TRBV3-1 and TRBJ1-2; D ambiguous. The CDR3 consists of 12 residues. Trimming pared 0 bases from V and 4 bases from J, leaving 3 bases between. CDR1 and CDR2 (germline): LGHDT, YNNKEL (reference sequence). The CDR3 spells CASSQESYGYTF. CDR3 coding DNA: TGTGCCAGCAGCCAAGAGAGCTATGGCTACACCTTC.

The V call is TRBV3-1, the J call TRBJ2-2; 14 bases agree with TRBD2. The CDR3 totals 17 residues. Germline V gives CDR1 LGHDT, CDR2 YNNKEL (reference sequence). V lost 2 bases, J lost 5 bases, and 4 bases stayed unmatched. CDR3 in DNA: TGTGCCAGCAGCCAATACCGGACTAGCGGGGGGACCGGGGAGCTGTTTTTT. It specifies CASSQYRTSGGTGELFF. Together with reference TRBV3-1 and TRBJ2-2, the CDR3 gives the full variable domain: DTAVSQTPKYLVTQMGNDKSIKCEQNLGHDTMYWYKQDSKKFLKIMFSYNNKELIINETVPNRFSPKSPDKAHLNLHINSLELGDSAVYFCASSQYRTSGGTGELFFGEGSRLTVL.

This clonotype was picked up many times. The chain uses TRBV5-1 and TRBJ2-7, with D possibly matching TRBD2 (6 bases). CDR3 size: 13 residues. The V gene lost 4 bases and the J gene lost 1 base, with 9 bases spanning the gap. The germline CDR1 and CDR2 sequences are SGHRS and YFSETQ. The CDR3 DNA follows: TGCGCCAGCAGCGGGACTCCTTCCTACGAGCAGTACTTC. Translation gives CASSGTPSYEQYF.

This clonotype appeared a single time. The chain uses TRBV29-1 and TRBJ2-7, with TRBD1 matching 9 bases. CDR1 and CDR2 from the germline V gene are SQVTM and ANQGSEA. Trimming removed 4 bases from V and 6 bases from J; junction bases left unmatched: 13. This CDR3 region has 15 residues. The CDR3 protein is CSVGGVGQGLSEQYF. CDR3 coding DNA: TGCAGCGTTGGAGGGGTAGGACAGGGGCTTTCCGAGCAGTACTTC.

This clonotype was seen a handful of times. The V and J genes are TRBV12-3 or TRBV12-4 and TRBJ2-1; 14 bases line up with TRBD2. V was pared by 4 bases and J by 10 bases, with 15 bases of the junction left unmatched. The CDR3 consists of 18 residues. The CDR3 bases are TGTGCCAGCAGTTCTCTTTCGGGGTTGGGGACTAGCGGGAGCGAGCAGTTCTTC. It is translated as CASSSLSGLGTSGSEQFF.

The gene calls are TRBV6-1 and TRBJ2-6; 8 bases line up with TRBD1. The V segment lost 3 bases and the J segment 2 bases; nucleotides outside the gene matches: 12. This CDR3 has 19 amino acids. CDR1 MNHNS and CDR2 SASEGT come from the germline V gene. The CDR3 reads CASSDNRGNVYPGANVLTF. For the CDR3, the DNA is TGTGCCAGCAGTGATAACAGGGGGAATGTCTACCCTGGGGCCAACGTCCTGACTTTC.

In this sample, this clonotype turned up once. The chain couples TRBV7-2 to TRBJ2-5; 9 bases fit TRBD1. Germline loops: CDR1 SGHTA, CDR2 FQGNSA. The CDR3 has 17 amino acids. With 4 bases clipped from V and 0 bases from J, the junction kept 9 bases outside the gene matches. The CDR3 coding sequence is TGTGCCAGCAGCTGCACAGGGGGCAGCACGTACCAAGAGACCCAGTACTTC. Encoded protein: CASSCTGGSTYQETQYF.

This clonotype was observed at least ten times. V usage is TRBV20-1 and J usage is TRBJ1-6; no firm D call. There are 12 residues in the CDR3. Germline lookup yields CDR1 DFQATT and CDR2 SNEGSKA (reference sequence). Trimming took off 4 bases at V and 6 bases at J, with 7 bases between the two ends. The CDR3 is CSAISSNSPLHF. CDR3 DNA: TGCAGTGCTATCAGCAGTAATTCACCCCTCCACTTT.

This clonotype was observed a few times. This chain joins TRBV2 and TRBJ1-5, with a tentative D call TRBD1 (5 bases). Germline CDR1 and CDR2: SNHLY and FYNNEI. V lost 1 base, J lost 3 bases, and 10 bases lay in between. CDR3 length: 15 residues. In DNA form, the CDR3 reads TGTGCCAGCAGTGAAGGGGGCAGGGACAATCAGCCCCAGCATTTT. Encoded protein: CASSEGGRDNQPQHF.

The V gene is TRBV6-1, the J gene TRBJ2-1; 7 bases are a match to TRBD1. V dropped 6 bases and J dropped 4; count of bases not matched to a gene: 3. The CDR3 contains 13 residues. Germline CDR1 and CDR2: MNHNS and SASEGT. CDR3 region: CASRDRPYNEQFF. CDR3 DNA: TGTGCCAGCAGGGACAGGCCTTACAATGAGCAGTTCTTC.

V usage is TRBV12-3 or TRBV12-4 and J usage is TRBJ2-5; D gene uncertain. Trimming took off 3 bases at V and 1 base at J, with 18 bases between the two ends. CDR3 length equals 17 residues. The CDR3 loop reads CASSLSKGRSAQETQYF. Here the CDR3 DNA reads TGTGCCAGCAGTTTGAGTAAGGGCCGGTCAGCCCAAGAGACCCAGTACTTC.

J is TRBJ1-2 and V is TRBV5-1; no clear D gene. Germline values: CDR1 SGHRS, CDR2 YFSETQ. The CDR3 consists of 12 residues. Between the trimmed V and J ends, which lost 0 bases and 6 bases, there was a span of 6 bases. The CDR3 sequence is CASSLEPNGYTF. In DNA, the CDR3 is TGCGCCAGCAGCTTGGAGCCAAATGGCTACACCTTC. Full variable domain (missing parts from reference TRBV5-1 and TRBJ1-2): KAGVTQTPRYLIKTRGQQVTLSCSPISGHRSVSWYQQTPGQGLQFLFEYFSETQRNKGNFPGRFSGRQFSNSRSEMNVSTLELGDSALYLCASSLEPNGYTFGSGTRLTVV.

This clonotype turned up a few times. The V gene is TRBV4-2, the J gene TRBJ1-5; TRBD1 matches 9 bases. CDR1 is LGHNA and CDR2 is YNFKEQ in the germline V gene. Germline trimming cut 2 bases from V and 7 bases from J; bases unmatched to any gene: 9. This CDR3 is built from 16 residues. As DNA, the CDR3 is TGTGCCAGCAGCCAACTACAGGGGGCACTGGGGCAGCCCCAGCATTTT. Translation: CASSQLQGALGQPQHF.